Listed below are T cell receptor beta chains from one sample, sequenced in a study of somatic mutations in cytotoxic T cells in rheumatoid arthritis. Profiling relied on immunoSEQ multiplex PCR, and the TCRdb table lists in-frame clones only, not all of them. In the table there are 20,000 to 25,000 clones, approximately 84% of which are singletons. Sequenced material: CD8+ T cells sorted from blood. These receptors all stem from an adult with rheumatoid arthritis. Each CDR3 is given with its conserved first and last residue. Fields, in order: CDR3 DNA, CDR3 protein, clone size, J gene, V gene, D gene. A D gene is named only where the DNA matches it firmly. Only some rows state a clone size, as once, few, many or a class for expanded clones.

TGTGCCAGCAGCAGAAACGTGGGTAGCAACGAGCAGTACTTC,CASSRNVGSNEQYF,.,TRBJ2-7,TRBV7-6,.
TGTGCCAGCAGTTTTAAGTCGGGCACCGGGGAGCTGTTTTTT,CASSFKSGTGELFF,.,TRBJ2-2,TRBV27,.
TGTGCCTGGAGTGGCTTCAGCTACACCGGGGAGCTGTTTTTT,CAWSGFSYTGELFF,.,TRBJ2-2,TRBV30,.
TGTGCCAGCAGTGATTATCCGGGACGGGACTCTGGAAACACCATATATTTT,CASSDYPGRDSGNTIYF,.,TRBJ1-3,TRBV6-1,.
TGTGCCAGCAGCCTCGAGGGGACTATCATTTACAATGAGCAGTTCTTC,CASSLEGTIIYNEQFF,.,TRBJ2-1,TRBV4-2,TRBD2
TGCGCCAGCAGCCAAGGTTCGAGGGGCGCCGAGCAGTACTTC,CASSQGSRGAEQYF,.,TRBJ2-7,TRBV4-1,.
TGTGCCAGCAGCTGGGGGGGCAGGGCCCAAAGGGACACTGAAGCTTTCTTT,CASSWGGRAQRDTEAFF,.,TRBJ1-1,TRBV5-4,.
TGTGCCAGCAGCCCCCGAACCGGGACTAGCGGGGGGACCGGGGAGCTGTTTTTT,CASSPRTGTSGGTGELFF,once,TRBJ2-2,TRBV7-8,TRBD2
TGCGCCAGCAGCCAAGAAGGAGTCAGGGGGAACACAGATACGCAGTATTTT,CASSQEGVRGNTDTQYF,.,TRBJ2-3,TRBV4-3,TRBD1
TGTGCCAGTAGTGTCGGGACAGGACGCTCGGGGGAGCAGTACTTC,CASSVGTGRSGEQYF,.,TRBJ2-7,TRBV19,TRBD1
TGTGCCAGCAGCCAAGATGGCGGGGGACCCTACAATGAGCAGTTCTTC,CASSQDGGGPYNEQFF,.,TRBJ2-1,TRBV14,TRBD2
TGTGCCAGCAGCTTGGTAGCAGGGGATGAGCAGTTCTTC,CASSLVAGDEQFF,.,TRBJ2-1,TRBV5-5,.
TGTGCCAGTAGTCCAGGGACGGATACCTACGAGCAGTACTTC,CASSPGTDTYEQYF,.,TRBJ2-7,TRBV19,.
TGCGCCAGCAGCCAAGCGGGACACGGAGACTACGAGCAGTACTTC,CASSQAGHGDYEQYF,.,TRBJ2-7,TRBV4-1,.
TGCGCCAGCAGTGAGTCCGGACATGCCTACGAGCAGTACTTC,CASSESGHAYEQYF,.,TRBJ2-7,TRBV10-1,.
TGTGCCAGCAGCCAAGAGGAAGTGGACAAAAACATTCAGTACTTC,CASSQEEVDKNIQYF,.,TRBJ2-4,TRBV4-2,.
TGTGCCAGCACCCCCGGACGTTTGAGCTCCTACGAGCAGTACTTC,CASTPGRLSSYEQYF,.,TRBJ2-7,TRBV7-8,.
TGTGCCACCAGCAGAGATTCGGCAGGCAGACGTGGCTACACCTTC,CATSRDSAGRRGYTF,.,TRBJ1-2,TRBV15,.
TGTGCCAGCAGCCCGGGACAGACCTATGGCTACACCTTC,CASSPGQTYGYTF,.,TRBJ1-2,TRBV5-6,TRBD1
TGTGCCAGCAGGGAAAGGGGGGGTATCAGCTACGAGCAGTACTTC,CASRERGGISYEQYF,.,TRBJ2-7,TRBV6-6,.
TGTGCCAGCAGCCGATTCGATAGCAATCAGCCCCAGCATTTT,CASSRFDSNQPQHF,.,TRBJ1-5,TRBV7-9,.
TGTGCCAGCAGCAAAGCGGGACTAGCGGGTTACAATGAGCAGTTCTTC,CASSKAGLAGYNEQFF,.,TRBJ2-1,TRBV7-6,TRBD2
TGTGCCAGTAGTATGACAGGGGAGGGGACTGAAGCTTTCTTT,CASSMTGEGTEAFF,.,TRBJ1-1,TRBV19,TRBD1
TGTGCCAGCAGTTTACTGGTTCAGAGCACCGGGGAGCTGTTTTTT,CASSLLVQSTGELFF,.,TRBJ2-2,TRBV27,.
TGTGCCAGCAGCACCACGACAGGGGAGATCTACGAGCAGTACTTC,CASSTTTGEIYEQYF,.,TRBJ2-7,TRBV7-9,TRBD1
TGTGCCAGTAGTGCAGGGCATAGCACTGAAGCTTTCTTT,CASSAGHSTEAFF,.,TRBJ1-1,TRBV19,.
TGTGCCAGCAGCCTAGATGAGGGGGCGTTTGAGACCCAGTACTTC,CASSLDEGAFETQYF,.,TRBJ2-5,TRBV7-2,TRBD1
TGTGCCAGCAGCCTTCGGGACGGATACAATGAGCAGTTCTTC,CASSLRDGYNEQFF,.,TRBJ2-1,TRBV11-3,.
TGTGCCAGCAGTTACAGTTCTGGTTGGGAGACCCAGTACTTC,CASSYSSGWETQYF,.,TRBJ2-5,TRBV2,.
TGTGCCAGCAGTGAAGGCGGGACCCCCTTGGATGAGCAGTTCTTC,CASSEGGTPLDEQFF,.,TRBJ2-1,TRBV2,.
TGCGCCAGCAGCCCGCGGGCAGGGGGCTATCAGCCCCAGCATTTT,CASSPRAGGYQPQHF,.,TRBJ1-5,TRBV4-1,TRBD1
TGTGCCAGCAGTGGGGGCAGATCCACAGATACGCAGTATTTT,CASSGGRSTDTQYF,.,TRBJ2-3,TRBV2,.
TGCAGCGTTGACCAGGGAAGGTGGACAGATACGCAGTATTTT,CSVDQGRWTDTQYF,.,TRBJ2-3,TRBV29-1,.
TGTGCCAGCAGCTTCGGAGGATTGGGCTACACCTTC,CASSFGGLGYTF,.,TRBJ1-2,TRBV5-5,.
TGTGCCAGCAGCCAAGATCAAGGGGCTGAGATGGGGTATGGCTACACCTTC,CASSQDQGAEMGYGYTF,.,TRBJ1-2,TRBV4-2,.
TGTGCCAGCAGCCGGTTGGAGTGGCATGAGCAGTTCTTC,CASSRLEWHEQFF,.,TRBJ2-1,TRBV4-2,.
TGTGCCAGCAGCCAAGAGGTCGGACTAGTTGGAAACATTCAGTACTTC,CASSQEVGLVGNIQYF,.,TRBJ2-4,TRBV4-2,TRBD2
TGTGCCAGCAGTCCGACAGGGTTGGGAGGCAATCAGCCCCAGCATTTT,CASSPTGLGGNQPQHF,once,TRBJ1-5,TRBV7-2,TRBD1
TGTGCCAGCAGCCCACCCCCGGGATCAACTAGTTCCTACGAGCAGTACTTC,CASSPPPGSTSSYEQYF,.,TRBJ2-7,TRBV9,.
TGTGCCACCAGCAGGGAACGGGGCCTCTCCTACGAGCAGTACTTC,CATSRERGLSYEQYF,.,TRBJ2-7,TRBV15,.
TGTGCCAGCAGCTTAAACGGGGGGGAGATGAACACTGAAGCTTTCTTT,CASSLNGGEMNTEAFF,few,TRBJ1-1,TRBV7-3,.
TGTGCCAGCAGCTTAGGAAGGACAGGGGTGCAAGAGACCCAGTACTTC,CASSLGRTGVQETQYF,few,TRBJ2-5,TRBV11-3,TRBD1
TGTGCCAGCAGGTACGTTCAGTTTGGAAGCAATCAGCCCCAGCATTTT,CASRYVQFGSNQPQHF,.,TRBJ1-5,TRBV6-5,.
TGCGCCAGCAGCCCCCTTCGAGACTTCAGCAGTACGCAGTATTTT,CASSPLRDFSSTQYF,.,TRBJ2-3,TRBV4-1,.
TGTGCCAGCAGCTTTTCCTATAACACCGGGGAGCTGTTTTTT,CASSFSYNTGELFF,.,TRBJ2-2,TRBV7-9,.
TGTGCCAGCAGTTACACCCAGGGACTAGCGGGAGATACGCAGTATTTT,CASSYTQGLAGDTQYF,.,TRBJ2-3,TRBV6-6,TRBD2
TGTGCCAGCCGAGACGGGACAGGGGGCACTGAAGCTTTCTTT,CASRDGTGGTEAFF,.,TRBJ1-1,TRBV19,TRBD1
TGCGCCAGCAGCCACGGGCAGGGGGTGAACACTGAAGCTTTCTTT,CASSHGQGVNTEAFF,.,TRBJ1-1,TRBV4-1,TRBD1